The TCR beta chain under discussion was sequenced for a study of chemoradiotherapy in HPV16-positive cancers. The germline V gene has CDR1 KGHSH and CDR2 LQKENI. The CDR3 covers 16 residues. V shed 0 bases and J shed 2 bases, with 12 bases lying between them. Repertoires were sampled repeatedly during chemoradiotherapy. Data came from immunoSEQ multiplex PCR; TCRdb stores just in-frame clones and leaves some out. The sample has approximately 8,300 clones, around 85% seen once. To note about this clone: Its antigen is not known.

Study-wide results and limits: Candidate HPV-specific clones and E7-related TCR motifs grew in tumor during treatment.

The chain has TRBV18 and TRBJ2-3, with D perhaps TRBD1 or TRBD2 (6 bases each). This clonotype was obtained from a human donor with HPV-associated anogenital cancer. The material sequenced was blood, taken from a patient who underwent chemoradiotherapy. The CDR3, as DNA: TGTGCCAGCTCACCACCGGGGGGCCACCACACAGATACGCAGTATTTT. Protein sequence: CASSPPGGHHTDTQYF.